What follows are 4 T cell receptor beta chains derived from one specimen sequenced in a study of beta chain features in type 1 diabetes. The whole isolated RNA underwent reverse transcription, so sequencing captured expressed TCRB transcripts. TCRdb's copy holds only in-frame clones and misses some; the assay was immunoSEQ multiplex PCR. The sample holds more than 300,000 clones, roughly a tenth seen once. These receptors have no known antigen. Findings of the study overall: Type 1 diabetes patients had moderately but significantly shorter TCRB CDR3s in all four CD4+ subsets.

The sample taken for sequencing was central memory CD4+ T cells from blood. The receptors derive from a man under 40 with type 1 diabetes.

This clone was detected a few times. The genes are TRBV28 and TRBJ2-4; possible D gene TRBD2, 5 bases. The V end was cut by 1 base, the J end by 3 bases, with 10 bases between. The length of the CDR3 is 15 residues. Germline V gene sequence: CDR1 MDHEN, CDR2 SYDVKM. The CDR3 here is CASSLLGSDKNIQYF. CDR3 nucleotide sequence: TGTGCCAGCAGTTTATTGGGTAGCGACAAAAACATTCAGTACTTC.

In this sample, this clone turned up many times. The chain couples TRBV21-1 to TRBJ2-7. TRBV21-1 is an annotated pseudogene. This CDR3 has 12 residues. This CDR3 reads CASSKGAYEQYF. The CDR3 DNA is TGTGCCAGCAGCAAAGGGGCCTACGAGCAGTACTTC.

The chain carries TRBV19 and TRBJ2-1; TRBD2 is a possible D gene (7 bases). The V end lost 0 bases, the J end lost 0 bases, and 15 bases lay between the germline ends. CDR1 and CDR2 (germline): LNHDA, SQIVND (reference sequence). The CDR3 covers 18 residues. The CDR3 is CASSIEGGGVSSYNEQFF. The CDR3 DNA is TGTGCCAGTAGTATAGAAGGGGGAGGGGTTAGCTCCTACAATGAGCAGTTCTTC.

The V and J genes are TRBV7-9 and TRBJ2-5; maybe TRBD2 (6 bases). V was clipped by 1 base and J by 5 bases, with 14 bases between them. The CDR3 runs 15 residues. Germline V gene data show CDR1 as SEHNR and CDR2 as FQNEAQ (reference sequence). DNA of the CDR3: TGTGCCAGCAGCTTAGACCGGGGGATGGCGGAGACCCAGTACTTC. This gives the protein CASSLDRGMAETQYF.